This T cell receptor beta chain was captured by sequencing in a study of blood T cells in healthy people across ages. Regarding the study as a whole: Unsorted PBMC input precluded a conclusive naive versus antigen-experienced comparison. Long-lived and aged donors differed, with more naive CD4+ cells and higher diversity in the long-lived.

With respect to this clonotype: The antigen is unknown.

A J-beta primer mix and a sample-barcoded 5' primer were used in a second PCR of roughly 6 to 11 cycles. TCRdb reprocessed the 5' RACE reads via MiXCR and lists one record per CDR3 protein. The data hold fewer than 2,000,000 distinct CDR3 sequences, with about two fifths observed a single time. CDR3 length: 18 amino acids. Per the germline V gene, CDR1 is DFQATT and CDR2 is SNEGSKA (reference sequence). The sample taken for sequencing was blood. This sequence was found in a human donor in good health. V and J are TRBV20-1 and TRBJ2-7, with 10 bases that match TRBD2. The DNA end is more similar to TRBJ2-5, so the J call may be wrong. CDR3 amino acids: CSAGDVGLAVLGGETQYF. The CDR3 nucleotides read TGCAGTGCTGGGGATGTTGGACTAGCGGTTTTGGGGGGAGAGACCCAGTACTTC.